A selection of T cell receptor beta chains follows, all from one sample in a study of PD-L1 blockade in urothelial cancer. Libraries were prepared by immunoSEQ multiplex PCR; TCRdb keeps only in-frame clonotypes and omits some of them. The table has around 40,000 clones, around 84% seen once; the top ten hold about 2.5%. Here the sequenced sample was PBMCs, taken around atezolizumab (anti-PD-L1) treatment. These receptors all come from a man between 70 and 80 years old with urothelial cancer. The CDR3 runs from the conserved cysteine through the conserved F or W. Fields, in order: CDR3 length, D gene, V gene, J gene, clone size, CDR3 DNA, CDR3 protein. D genes are given only for firm matches. Only part of the rows carry a size: once, few, many, or a class if the clone is expanded.

14	NA	TRBV29-1	TRBJ2-7	NA	TGCAGCGTTGAAGATCGGGTAGATGGCTACGAGCAGTACTTC	CSVEDRVDGYEQYF
13	NA	TRBV30	TRBJ1-5	NA	TGTGCCTGGAGTTCCGGGTTCGGTCAGCCCCAGCATTTT	CAWSSGFGQPQHF
15	TRBD1	TRBV7-2	TRBJ2-7	NA	TGTGCCAGCAGCTTAAATTCAGGGGGCATCTACGAGCAGTACTTC	CASSLNSGGIYEQYF
13	NA	TRBV29-1	TRBJ1-1	NA	TGCAGCGTGACCGAGGACAGCAACACTGAAGCTTTCTTT	CSVTEDSNTEAFF
14	TRBD1	TRBV19	TRBJ1-5	NA	TGTGCCAGTAACCTCGACAGGGTGGGGCAGCCCCAGCATTTT	CASNLDRVGQPQHF
14	NA	TRBV6-1	TRBJ2-7	few	TGTGCCAGCAAACAGGGACGCAGCTCCTACGAGCAGTACTTC	CASKQGRSSYEQYF
12	NA	TRBV19	TRBJ2-1	NA	TGTGCCAGTAGTATAGTCTCGGGTGAGCAGTTCTTC	CASSIVSGEQFF
17	TRBD2	TRBV28	TRBJ2-7	NA	TGTGCCAGCAGTTTTTACACTGCTAGCGGGCTGAACTACGAGCAGTACTTC	CASSFYTASGLNYEQYF
17	TRBD2	TRBV2	TRBJ2-2	NA	TGTGCCAGCAGTGAAGGTGGTCTAGCGGGAGCATACGGGGAGCTGTTTTTT	CASSEGGLAGAYGELFF
15	TRBD2	TRBV7-9	TRBJ2-7	once	TGTGCCAGCAGCTTAGGGGAGGGGATGGTTTACGAGCAGTACTTC	CASSLGEGMVYEQYF
16	TRBD1	TRBV11-2	TRBJ1-3	NA	TGTGCCAGCAGCGCCATGACAGGGGTGAAAGGAAACACCATATATTTT	CASSAMTGVKGNTIYF
13	NA	TRBV7-2	TRBJ2-7	NA	TGTGCCAGCAGCTCCAGGTTGGGAGGTGAGCAGTACTTC	CASSSRLGGEQYF
14	NA	TRBV2	TRBJ2-1	NA	TGTGCCAGCAGTGAAGCGCAAGGAGTCAATGAGCAGTTCTTC	CASSEAQGVNEQFF